The 9 T cell receptor beta chains below all came from one sample that was sequenced in a study of T cells in Graves' hyperthyroidism and ophthalmopathy. It was RNA transcripts that yielded the amplified TCR beta CDR3 regions. HTBI primers drove first-round RT-PCR of the TCR CDR3. TCRdb passed the multiplex PCR reads through MiXCR, listing each CDR3 protein once. The top ten hold more than 25% of the sample, which has some 510,000 distinct CDR3 sequences, roughly 20% seen once. Material for sequencing was blood. These receptors came from a young man with Graves' hyperthyroidism.

CDR3 in DNA: TGTGCCAGCAAAGGCGGGCAGGGTGGCACTGAAGCTTTCTTT. This sequence encodes CASKGGQGGTEAFF. The chain joins TRBV12-3 or TRBV12-4 to TRBJ1-1, with D possibly being TRBD1 (5 bases). V was trimmed by 7 bases and J by 4 bases, leaving 16 bases between them. The CDR3 length is 14 residues.

This clonotype occurred many times. The chain joins TRBV27 to TRBJ1-2, with a tentative D call TRBD1 (5 bases). The CDR3 sequence is 14 residues long. Germline V gene lookup returns CDR1 MNHEY and CDR2 SMNVEV (reference sequence). V lost 8 bases and J lost 8, with 21 bases in between. The CDR3 sequence is CASSYSVQAGGYTF. CDR3 sequence (DNA): TGTGCCAGCTCATATTCCGTACAGGCGGGCGGCTACACCTTC.

At least ten counts were recorded for this clonotype. The rearrangement uses TRBV18 and TRBJ1-1; D might be TRBD1 (5 bases). Trimming removed 6 bases at V and 7 bases at J, with 24 bases between. This CDR3 spans 16 amino acids. Germline-derived CDR1 and CDR2 are KGHSH and LQKENI. In DNA, the CDR3 is TGTGCCAGCTCGCCAAGCTTTACTACCGACAGATTTGAAGCTTTCTTT. Its protein product is CASSPSFTTDRFEAFF.

As for this clonotype: A much larger clone differs by one base, so this may be a read error. This chain links TRBV11-2 with TRBJ2-7; D call uncertain. Germline V gene lookup returns CDR1 SGHAT and CDR2 FQNNGV. V shed 2 bases and J shed 3 bases, with 5 bases lying between them. The CDR3 covers 12 residues. CDR3 DNA sequence: TGTGCCAGCAGCTTATATCACTACGAGCAGTACTTC. Translating it yields CASSLYHYEQYF. The entire variable domain, with the rest obtained from reference TRBV11-2 and TRBJ2-7, is as follows: EAGVAQSPRYKIIEKRQSVAFWCNPISGHATLYWYQQILGQGPKLLIQFQNNGVVDDSQLPKDRFSAERLKGVDSTLKIQPAKLEDSAVYLCASSLYHYEQYFGPGTRLTVT.

The sample holds many counts of this clonotype. V usage is TRBV20-1 and J usage is TRBJ2-7; D remains ambiguous. The length of the CDR3 is 11 residues. The germline V gene has CDR1 DFQATT and CDR2 SNEGSKA (reference sequence). Trimming shortened V by 6 bases and J by 4 bases, and 10 bases separated the two germline ends. DNA of the CDR3: TGCAGTGCATCCGACGGATACGAGCAGTACTTC. Its translation: CSASDGYEQYF.

The V and J genes are TRBV27 and TRBJ2-5; 12 bases agree with TRBD2. CDR1 is MNHEY, CDR2 SMNVEV, per germline (reference sequence). After removal of 4 bases from V and 4 bases from J, the junction contained 13 bases not matched to a gene. The length of the CDR3 is 18 residues. The CDR3 DNA is TGTGCCAGCAGTTCCCCGCTAGCGGGAGGGCCTGGGAGAGAGACCCAGTACTTC. Translation: CASSSPLAGGPGRETQYF.

This clonotype was found many times. This chain connects TRBV12-3 or TRBV12-4 to TRBJ1-5; D unresolved. Trimming pared 6 bases from V and 2 bases from J, leaving 11 bases between. The CDR3 length is 14 residues. CDR3 protein: CASSYMSGNQPQHF. The DNA for the CDR3 is TGTGCCAGCAGCTACATGAGTGGCAATCAGCCCCAGCATTTT.

The chain combines TRBV4-2 with TRBJ1-1, with D uncertain. Trimming took 4 bases from V and 0 from J, leaving 9 bases between them. From germline, CDR1 is LGHNA and CDR2 YNFKEQ. The CDR3 is made up of 14 amino acids. As DNA, the CDR3 is TGTGCCAGCAGCCCATCCAGATTGAACACTGAAGCTTTCTTT. It is translated as CASSPSRLNTEAFF.

The rearrangement uses TRBV11-3 and TRBJ2-7; maybe TRBD1 (5 bases). Trimming removed 3 bases at V and 2 bases at J, with 11 bases between. Germline CDR1 SGHNT, CDR2 YENEEA. The CDR3 loop spans 14 amino acids. Written as DNA, the CDR3 is TGTGCCAGCAGCTTCCTGACAGACACCTACGAGCAGTACTTC. It specifies CASSFLTDTYEQYF. The whole variable domain, remainder taken from reference TRBV11-3 and TRBJ2-7, is EAGVVQSPRYKIIEKKQPVAFWCNPISGHNTLYWYLQNLGQGPELLIRYENEEAVDDSQLPKDRFSAERLKGVDSTLKIQPAELGDSAVYLCASSFLTDTYEQYFGPGTRLTVT.